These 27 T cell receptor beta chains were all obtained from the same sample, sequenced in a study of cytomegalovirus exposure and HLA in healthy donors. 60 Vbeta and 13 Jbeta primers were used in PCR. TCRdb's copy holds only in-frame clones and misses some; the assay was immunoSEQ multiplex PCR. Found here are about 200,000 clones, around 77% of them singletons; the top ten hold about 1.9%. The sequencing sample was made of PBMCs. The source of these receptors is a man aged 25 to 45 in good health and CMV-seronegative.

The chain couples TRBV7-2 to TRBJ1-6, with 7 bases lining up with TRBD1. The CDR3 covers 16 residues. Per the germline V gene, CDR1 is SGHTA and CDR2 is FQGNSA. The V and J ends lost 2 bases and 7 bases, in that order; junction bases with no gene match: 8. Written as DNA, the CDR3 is TGTGCCAGCAGCTTAACCGGACAGGCCCCCAATTCACCCCTCCACTTT. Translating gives CASSLTGQAPNSPLHF.

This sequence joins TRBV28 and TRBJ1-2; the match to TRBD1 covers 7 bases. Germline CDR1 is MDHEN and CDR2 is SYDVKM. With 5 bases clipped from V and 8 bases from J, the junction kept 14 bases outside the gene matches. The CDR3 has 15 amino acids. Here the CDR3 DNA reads TGTGCCAGCAGTCCGGTAACCGACAGGGCTGGGGGCTACACCTTC. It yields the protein CASSPVTDRAGGYTF.

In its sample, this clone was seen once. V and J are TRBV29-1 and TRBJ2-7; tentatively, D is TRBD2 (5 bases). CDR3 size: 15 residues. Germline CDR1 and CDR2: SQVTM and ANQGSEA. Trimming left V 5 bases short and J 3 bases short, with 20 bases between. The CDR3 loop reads CSVFPPPGGGYEQYF. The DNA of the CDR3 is TGCAGCGTTTTCCCTCCTCCTGGCGGAGGCTACGAGCAGTACTTC.

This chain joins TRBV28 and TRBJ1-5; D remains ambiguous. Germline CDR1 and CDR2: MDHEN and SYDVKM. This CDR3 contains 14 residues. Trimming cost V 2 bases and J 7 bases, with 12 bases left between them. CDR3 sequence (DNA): TGTGCCAGCAGTTTAGGGCAGGTTCGACAGCCCCAGCATTTT. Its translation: CASSLGQVRQPQHF.

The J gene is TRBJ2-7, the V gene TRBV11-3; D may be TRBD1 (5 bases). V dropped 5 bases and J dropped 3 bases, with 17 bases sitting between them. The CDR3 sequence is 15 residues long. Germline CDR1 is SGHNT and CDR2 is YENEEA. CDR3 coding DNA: TGTGCCAGCAGCAAAAGAACAGGCTACAGCTACGAGCAGTACTTC. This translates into CASSKRTGYSYEQYF.

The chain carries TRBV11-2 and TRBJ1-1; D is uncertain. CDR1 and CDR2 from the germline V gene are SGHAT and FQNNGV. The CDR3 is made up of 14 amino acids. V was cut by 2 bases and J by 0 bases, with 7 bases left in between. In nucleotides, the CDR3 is TGTGCCAGCAGCTTATCCACTTTGAACACTGAAGCTTTCTTT. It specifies CASSLSTLNTEAFF.

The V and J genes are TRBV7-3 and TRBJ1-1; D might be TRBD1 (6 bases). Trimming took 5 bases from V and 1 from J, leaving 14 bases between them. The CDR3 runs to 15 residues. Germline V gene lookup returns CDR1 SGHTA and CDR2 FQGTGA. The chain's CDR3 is CASSLNGQPNTEAFF. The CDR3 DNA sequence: TGTGCCAGCAGCCTCAACGGACAGCCGAACACTGAAGCTTTCTTT.

The CDR3 protein is CASSIPSSGRNEQYF. CDR3 in DNA: TGTGCCAGCAGTATCCCTTCTAGCGGGAGAAACGAGCAGTACTTC. This chain uses TRBV28 with TRBJ2-7; TRBD2 matches 10 bases. The junction had 9 bases not matched to a gene; V was cut back by 5 bases and J by 5 bases. The length of the CDR3 is 15 residues. Germline V gene data show CDR1 as MDHEN and CDR2 as SYDVKM.

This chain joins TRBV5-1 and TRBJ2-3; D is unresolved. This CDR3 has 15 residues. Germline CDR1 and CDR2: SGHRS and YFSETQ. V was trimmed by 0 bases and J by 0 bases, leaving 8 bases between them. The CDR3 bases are TGCGCCAGCAGCTTGGGATCTACTAGCACAGATACGCAGTATTTT. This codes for CASSLGSTSTDTQYF. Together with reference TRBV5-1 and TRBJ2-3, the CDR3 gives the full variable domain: KAGVTQTPRYLIKTRGQQVTLSCSPISGHRSVSWYQQTPGQGLQFLFEYFSETQRNKGNFPGRFSGRQFSNSRSEMNVSTLELGDSALYLCASSLGSTSTDTQYFGPGTRLTVL.

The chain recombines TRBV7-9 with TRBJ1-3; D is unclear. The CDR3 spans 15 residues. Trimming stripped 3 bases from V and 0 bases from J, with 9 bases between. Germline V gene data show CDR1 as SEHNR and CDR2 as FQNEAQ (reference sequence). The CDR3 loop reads CASSFSGSSGNTIYF. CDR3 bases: TGTGCCAGCAGCTTCAGCGGAAGCTCTGGAAACACCATATATTTT.

CDR3 in DNA: TGTGCCAGCACTTCCGGGACAGGGCGTAACGAGCAGTACTTC. The encoded protein is CASTSGTGRNEQYF. V gene TRBV2 combines with J gene TRBJ2-7, with 9 bases fitting TRBD1. CDR3 length: 14 residues. Germline values: CDR1 SNHLY, CDR2 FYNNEI. After removal of 7 bases from V and 5 bases from J, the junction contained 9 bases not matched to a gene.

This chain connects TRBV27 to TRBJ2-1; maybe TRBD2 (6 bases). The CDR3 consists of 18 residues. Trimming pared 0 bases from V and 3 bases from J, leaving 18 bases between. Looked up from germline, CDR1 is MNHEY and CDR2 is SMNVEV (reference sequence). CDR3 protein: CASSLSILLATNYNEQFF. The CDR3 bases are TGTGCCAGCAGTTTATCCATCCTTCTAGCGACCAACTACAATGAGCAGTTCTTC.

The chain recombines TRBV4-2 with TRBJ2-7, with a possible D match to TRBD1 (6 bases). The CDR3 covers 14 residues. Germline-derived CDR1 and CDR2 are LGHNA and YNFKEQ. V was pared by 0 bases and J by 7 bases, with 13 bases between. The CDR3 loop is CASSQDEERGEQYF. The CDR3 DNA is TGTGCCAGCAGCCAAGATGAGGAGAGGGGGGAGCAGTACTTC.

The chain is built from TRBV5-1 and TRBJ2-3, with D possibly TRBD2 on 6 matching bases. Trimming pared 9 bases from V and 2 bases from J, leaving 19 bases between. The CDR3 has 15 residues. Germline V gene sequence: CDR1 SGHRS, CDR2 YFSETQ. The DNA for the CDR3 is TGCGCCACCAAATCATATGGGGGACTCACAGATACGCAGTATTTT. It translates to CATKSYGGLTDTQYF.

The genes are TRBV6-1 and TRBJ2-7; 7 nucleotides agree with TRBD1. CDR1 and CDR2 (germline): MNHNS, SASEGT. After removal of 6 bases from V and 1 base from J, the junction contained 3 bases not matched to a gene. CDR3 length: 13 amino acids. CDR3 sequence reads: CASRPTGSYEQYF. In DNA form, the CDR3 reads TGTGCCAGCAGACCGACAGGGTCCTACGAGCAGTACTTC.

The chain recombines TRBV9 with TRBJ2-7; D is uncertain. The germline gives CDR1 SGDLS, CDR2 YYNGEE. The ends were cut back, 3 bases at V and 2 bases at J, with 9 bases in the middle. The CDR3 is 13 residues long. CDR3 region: CASSDSFTYEQYF. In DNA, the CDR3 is TGTGCCAGCAGCGACAGTTTCACCTACGAGCAGTACTTC.

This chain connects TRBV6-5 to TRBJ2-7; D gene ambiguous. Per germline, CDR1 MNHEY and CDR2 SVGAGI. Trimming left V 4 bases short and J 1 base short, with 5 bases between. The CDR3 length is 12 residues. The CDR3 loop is CASSSSSYEQYF. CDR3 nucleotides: TGTGCCAGCAGTTCTTCTTCCTACGAGCAGTACTTC.

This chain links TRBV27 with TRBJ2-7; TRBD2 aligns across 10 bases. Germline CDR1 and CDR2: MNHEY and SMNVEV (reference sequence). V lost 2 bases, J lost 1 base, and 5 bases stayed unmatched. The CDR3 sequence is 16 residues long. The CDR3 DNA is TGTGCCAGCAGTTTACAGTGGACTAGCGGTTCCTACGAGCAGTACTTC. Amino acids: CASSLQWTSGSYEQYF.

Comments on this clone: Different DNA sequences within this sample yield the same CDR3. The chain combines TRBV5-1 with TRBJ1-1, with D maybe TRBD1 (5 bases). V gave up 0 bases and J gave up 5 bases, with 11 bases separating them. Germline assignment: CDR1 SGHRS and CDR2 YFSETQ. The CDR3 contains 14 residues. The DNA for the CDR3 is TGCGCCAGCAGCTTGGAGAGGGGAGGGACTGAAGCTTTCTTT. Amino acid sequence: CASSLERGGTEAFF.

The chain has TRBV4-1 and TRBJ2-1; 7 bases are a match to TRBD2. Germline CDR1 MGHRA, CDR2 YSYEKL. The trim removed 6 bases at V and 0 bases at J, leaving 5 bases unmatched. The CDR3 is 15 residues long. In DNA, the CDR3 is TGCGCCAGCAGACCAGGACTAGTCTCCTACAATGAGCAGTTCTTC. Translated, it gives CASRPGLVSYNEQFF.

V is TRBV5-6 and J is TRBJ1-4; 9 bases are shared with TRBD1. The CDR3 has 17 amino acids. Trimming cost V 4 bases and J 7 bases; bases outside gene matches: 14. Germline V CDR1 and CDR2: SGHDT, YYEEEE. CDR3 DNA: TGTGCCAGCAGCCCCCTATCGGGGACAGGGAAAGGTGAAAAACTGTTTTTT. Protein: CASSPLSGTGKGEKLFF.

Here the CDR3 DNA reads TGTGCCAGCAGCGAGAGCGGGGCCCAAGAGACCCAGTACTTC. Protein product: CASSESGAQETQYF. The chain is built from TRBV5-4 and TRBJ2-5, with TRBD2 matching 7 bases. V shed 4 bases, J shed 1 base, and the junction held 4 bases outside the gene matches. The CDR3 has 14 residues. Germline V gives CDR1 SGHNT, CDR2 YYREEE (reference sequence).

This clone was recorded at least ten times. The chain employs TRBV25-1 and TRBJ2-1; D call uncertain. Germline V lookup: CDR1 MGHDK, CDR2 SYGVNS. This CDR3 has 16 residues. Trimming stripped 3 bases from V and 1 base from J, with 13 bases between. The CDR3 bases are TGTGCCAGCAGTGACAAGGCGGAAACATCCTACAATGAGCAGTTCTTC. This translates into CASSDKAETSYNEQFF.

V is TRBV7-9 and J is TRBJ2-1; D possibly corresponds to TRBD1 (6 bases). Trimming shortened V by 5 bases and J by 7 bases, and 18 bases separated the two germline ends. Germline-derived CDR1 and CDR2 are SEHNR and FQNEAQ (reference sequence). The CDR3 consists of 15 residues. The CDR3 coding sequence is TGTGCCAGCAGCCGCCTTCCCCGACAGGTAAATGAGCAGTTCTTC. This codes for CASSRLPRQVNEQFF.

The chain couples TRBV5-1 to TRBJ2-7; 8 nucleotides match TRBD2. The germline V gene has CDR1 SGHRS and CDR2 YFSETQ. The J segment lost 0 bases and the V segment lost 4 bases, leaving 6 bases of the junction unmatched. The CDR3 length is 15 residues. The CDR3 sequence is CASSTFREGSYEQYF. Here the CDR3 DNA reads TGCGCCAGCAGCACCTTTCGGGAGGGCTCCTACGAGCAGTACTTC. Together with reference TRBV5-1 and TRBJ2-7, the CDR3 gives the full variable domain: KAGVTQTPRYLIKTRGQQVTLSCSPISGHRSVSWYQQTPGQGLQFLFEYFSETQRNKGNFPGRFSGRQFSNSRSEMNVSTLELGDSALYLCASSTFREGSYEQYFGPGTRLTVT.

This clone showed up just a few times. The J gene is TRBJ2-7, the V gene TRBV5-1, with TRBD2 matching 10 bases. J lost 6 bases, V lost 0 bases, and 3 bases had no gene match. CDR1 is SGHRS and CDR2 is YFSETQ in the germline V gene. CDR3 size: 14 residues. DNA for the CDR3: TGCGCCAGCAGCTTGGGCTCTAGCGGGAGCGAGCAGTACTTC. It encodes CASSLGSSGSEQYF.

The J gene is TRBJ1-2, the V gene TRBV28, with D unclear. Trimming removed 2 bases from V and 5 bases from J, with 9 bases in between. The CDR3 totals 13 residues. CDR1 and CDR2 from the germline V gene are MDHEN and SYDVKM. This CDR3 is CASSLPGWYGYTF. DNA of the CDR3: TGTGCCAGCAGTTTACCGGGGTGGTATGGCTACACCTTC.